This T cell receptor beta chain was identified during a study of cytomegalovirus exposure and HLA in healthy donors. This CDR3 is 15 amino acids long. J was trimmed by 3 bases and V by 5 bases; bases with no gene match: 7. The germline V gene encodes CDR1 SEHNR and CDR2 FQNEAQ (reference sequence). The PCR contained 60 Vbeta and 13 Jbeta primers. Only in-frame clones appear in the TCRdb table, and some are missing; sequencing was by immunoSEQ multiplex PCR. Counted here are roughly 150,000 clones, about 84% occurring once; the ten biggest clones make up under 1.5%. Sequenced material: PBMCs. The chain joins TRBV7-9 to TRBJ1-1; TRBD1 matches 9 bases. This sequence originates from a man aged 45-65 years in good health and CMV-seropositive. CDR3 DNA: TGTGCCAGCAGCGACAGCGACAGGGGGGACACTGAAGCTTTCTTT. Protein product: CASSDSDRGDTEAFF.